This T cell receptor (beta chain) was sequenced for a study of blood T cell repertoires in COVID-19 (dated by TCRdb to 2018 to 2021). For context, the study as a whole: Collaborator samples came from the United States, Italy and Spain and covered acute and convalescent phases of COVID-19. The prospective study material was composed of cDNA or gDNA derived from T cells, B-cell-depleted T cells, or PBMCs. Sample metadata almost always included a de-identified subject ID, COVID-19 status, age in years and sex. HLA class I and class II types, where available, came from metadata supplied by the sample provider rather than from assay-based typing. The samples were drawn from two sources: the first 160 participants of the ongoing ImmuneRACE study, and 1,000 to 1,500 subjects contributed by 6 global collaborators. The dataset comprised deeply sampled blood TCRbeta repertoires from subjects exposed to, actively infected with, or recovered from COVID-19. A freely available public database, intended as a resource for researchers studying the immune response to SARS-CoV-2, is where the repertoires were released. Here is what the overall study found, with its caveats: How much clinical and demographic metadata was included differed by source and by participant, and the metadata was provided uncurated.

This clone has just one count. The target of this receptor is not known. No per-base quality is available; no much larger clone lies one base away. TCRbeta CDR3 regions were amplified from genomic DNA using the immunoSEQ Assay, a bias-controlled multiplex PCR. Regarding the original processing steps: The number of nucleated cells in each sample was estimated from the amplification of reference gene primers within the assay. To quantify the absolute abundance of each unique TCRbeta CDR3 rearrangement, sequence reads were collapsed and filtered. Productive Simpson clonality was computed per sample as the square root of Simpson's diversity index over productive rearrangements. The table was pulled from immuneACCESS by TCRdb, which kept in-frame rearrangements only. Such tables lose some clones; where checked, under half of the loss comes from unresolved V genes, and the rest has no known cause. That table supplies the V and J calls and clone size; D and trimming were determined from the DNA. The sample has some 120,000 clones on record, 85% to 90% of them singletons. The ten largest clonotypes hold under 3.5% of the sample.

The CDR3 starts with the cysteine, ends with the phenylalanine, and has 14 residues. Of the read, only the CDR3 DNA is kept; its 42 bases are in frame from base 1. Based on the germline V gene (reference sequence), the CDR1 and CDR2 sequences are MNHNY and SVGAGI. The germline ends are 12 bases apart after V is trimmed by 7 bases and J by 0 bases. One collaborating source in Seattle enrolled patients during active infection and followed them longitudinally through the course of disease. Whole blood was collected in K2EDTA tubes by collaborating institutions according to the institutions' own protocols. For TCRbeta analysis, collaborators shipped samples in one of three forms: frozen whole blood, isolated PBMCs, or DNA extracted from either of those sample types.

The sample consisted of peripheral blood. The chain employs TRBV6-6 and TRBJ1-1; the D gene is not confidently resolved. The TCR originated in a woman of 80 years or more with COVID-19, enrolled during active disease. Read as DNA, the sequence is TGTGCCAGCATTAGAGGCAGCATGAACACTGAAGCTTTCTTT. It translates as CASIRGSMNTEAFF.